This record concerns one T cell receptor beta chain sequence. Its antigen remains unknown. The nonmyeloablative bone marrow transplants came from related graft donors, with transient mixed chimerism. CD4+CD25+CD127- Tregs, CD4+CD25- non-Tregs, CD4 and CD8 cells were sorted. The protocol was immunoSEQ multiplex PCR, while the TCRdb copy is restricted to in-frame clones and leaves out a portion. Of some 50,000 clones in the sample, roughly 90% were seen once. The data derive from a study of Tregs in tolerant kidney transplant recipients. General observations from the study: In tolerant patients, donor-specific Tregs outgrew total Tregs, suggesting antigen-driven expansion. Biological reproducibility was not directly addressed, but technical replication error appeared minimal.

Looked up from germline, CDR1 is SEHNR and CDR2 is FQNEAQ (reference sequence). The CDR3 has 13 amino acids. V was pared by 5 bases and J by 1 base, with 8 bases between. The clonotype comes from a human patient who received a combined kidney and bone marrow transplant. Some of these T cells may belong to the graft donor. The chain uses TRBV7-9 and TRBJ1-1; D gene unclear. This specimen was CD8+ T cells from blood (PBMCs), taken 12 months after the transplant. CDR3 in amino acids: CASSPPGNTEAFF. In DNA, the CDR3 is TGTGCCAGCAGCCCCCCCGGGAACACTGAAGCTTTCTTT.